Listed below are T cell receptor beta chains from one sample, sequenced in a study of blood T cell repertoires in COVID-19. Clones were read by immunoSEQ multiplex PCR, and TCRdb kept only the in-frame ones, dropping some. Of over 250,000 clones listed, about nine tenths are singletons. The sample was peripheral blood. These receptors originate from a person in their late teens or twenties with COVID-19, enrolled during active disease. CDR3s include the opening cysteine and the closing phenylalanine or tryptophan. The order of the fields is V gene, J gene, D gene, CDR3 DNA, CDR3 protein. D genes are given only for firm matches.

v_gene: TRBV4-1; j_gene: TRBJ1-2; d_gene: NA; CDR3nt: TGCGCCAGCAGCCAATCCCCGAACTATGGCTACACCTTC; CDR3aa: CASSQSPNYGYTF
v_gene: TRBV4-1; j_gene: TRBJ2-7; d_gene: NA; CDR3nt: TGCGCCAGCAGCCAAGTTGGGCAGGAATTCCTCTCCTACGAGCAGTACTTC; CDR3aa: CASSQVGQEFLSYEQYF
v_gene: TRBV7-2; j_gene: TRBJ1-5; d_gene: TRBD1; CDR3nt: TGTGCCAGCAGCTTAGCGAACAGGGGGAATCAGCCCCAGCATTTT; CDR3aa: CASSLANRGNQPQHF
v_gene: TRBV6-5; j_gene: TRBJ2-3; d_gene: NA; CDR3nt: TGTGCCAGCACCCCGCGGAGCACAGATACGCAGTATTTT; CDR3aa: CASTPRSTDTQYF
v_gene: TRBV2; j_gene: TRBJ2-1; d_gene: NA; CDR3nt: TGTGCCAGTTCCGGGTCCCTGGGGCGGAATGAGCAGTTCTTC; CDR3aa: CASSGSLGRNEQFF
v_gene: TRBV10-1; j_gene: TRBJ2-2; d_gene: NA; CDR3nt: TGCGCCAGCGGCGGGATGGGCACCGGGGAGCTGTTTTTT; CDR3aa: CASGGMGTGELFF
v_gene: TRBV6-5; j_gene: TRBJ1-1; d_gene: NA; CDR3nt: TGTGCCAGCAGTTACGGCGAGCAGGGAGGGGACACTGAAGCTTTCTTT; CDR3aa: CASSYGEQGGDTEAFF
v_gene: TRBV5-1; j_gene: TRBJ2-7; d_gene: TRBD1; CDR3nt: TGCGCCAGCAGCTCAACCGGGACAGGGACCTACGAGCAGTACTTC; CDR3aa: CASSSTGTGTYEQYF
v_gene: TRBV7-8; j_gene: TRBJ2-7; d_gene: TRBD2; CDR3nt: TGTGCCAGCAGCTTAGGGGGGGGACTAGCGGACTACGAGCAGTACTTC; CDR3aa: CASSLGGGLADYEQYF
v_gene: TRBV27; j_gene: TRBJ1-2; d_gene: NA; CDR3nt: TGTGCCAGCAGTTTATCCTCTCTCTGGCAGGGTATCGGCGGCTACACCTTC; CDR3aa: CASSLSSLWQGIGGYTF
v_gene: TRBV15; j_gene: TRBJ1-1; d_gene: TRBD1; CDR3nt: TGTGCCACCAGCATACAGGGGCGCACTGAAGCTTTCTTT; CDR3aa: CATSIQGRTEAFF